A single sample is the source of the 22 T cell receptor beta chains below, sequenced in a study of Tregs in tolerant kidney transplant recipients. Some clones are missing from TCRdb's copy, which holds only in-frame ones; the method was immunoSEQ multiplex PCR. The sample data list roughly 30,000 clones. Sample: CD8+ T cells from blood, taken before the transplant. Receptor source: a human donor who received a combined kidney and bone marrow transplant.

Turning to this clone: The read finishes 3 residues shy of the CDR3 end, and the germline J gene is used to complete it. The chain combines TRBV6-2 or TRBV6-3 with TRBJ2-7; tentatively, D is TRBD1 (6 bases). V was cut by 6 bases and J by 2 bases, with 8 bases left in between. CDR1 MNHEY and CDR2 SVGEGT come from the germline V gene. The CDR3 spans 12 residues. The CDR3 bases that were read are TGTGCCAGCAGGACAGGTGCCTACGAG. It is translated as CASRTGAYE. The whole CDR3 sequence is CASRTGAYEQYF.

As to this clone: From the germline J gene comes the end of the CDR3, since the read stops 3 residues before it. This sequence joins TRBV10-1 and TRBJ2-2, with TRBD1 matching over 12 bases. V lost 4 bases and J lost 6; bases outside the gene matches: 6. Per the germline V gene, CDR1 is WNHNN and CDR2 is SYGVQD (reference sequence). The CDR3 spans 16 residues. CDR3 loop: CASSGPGQGAPGELFF. The part of the CDR3 DNA that was read is TGCGCCAGCAGTGGCCCGGGACAGGGGGCCCCCGGGGAG.

Details on this clone: Coverage ceases 3 residues before the CDR3 finishes, and the germline J gene fills in the end. The chain uses TRBV20-1 and TRBJ1-6; D is ambiguous. Per germline, CDR1 DFQATT and CDR2 SNEGSKA (reference sequence). There are 17 residues in the CDR3. V dropped 4 bases and J dropped 0 bases, with 16 bases sitting between them. CDR3 bases read: TGCAGTGCTATCCCTCAAGCTTTGAGCTCCTATAATTCACCC. Translated, it gives CSAIPQALSSYNSP. The full CDR3 reads CSAIPQALSSYNSPLHF.

A note on this clone: From the germline J gene comes the end of the CDR3, since the read stops 3 residues before it. The chain uses TRBV6-2 or TRBV6-3 and TRBJ2-7, with 10 bases aligning to TRBD1. Germline assignment: CDR1 MNHEY and CDR2 SVGEGT. This CDR3 comprises 13 residues. Trimming removed 8 bases from V and 5 bases from J; junction bases left unmatched: 6. The DNA read from the CDR3 is TGTGCCAGCCGGGACAGGGGAGTCCACGAG. This encodes CASRDRGVHE. The whole CDR3 protein reads CASRDRGVHEQYF.

About this clone itself: The missing CDR3 end, 3 residues past where the read stops, is filled in from the germline J gene. The rearrangement joins TRBV19 to TRBJ2-7; 9 bases align to TRBD1. The V gene's germline CDR1 is LNHDA and CDR2 SQIVND (reference sequence). J lost 6 bases, V lost 3 bases, and 9 bases had no gene match. The CDR3 loop spans 15 amino acids. The CDR3 sequence: CASSILQGAFTEQYF. Incomplete CDR3 DNA: TGTGCCAGTAGTATCTTACAGGGGGCTTTTACCGAG. The full variable domain, in which reference TRBV19 and TRBJ2-7 provide the parts outside the CDR3, is DGGITQSPKYLFRKEGQNVTLSCEQNLNHDAMYWYRQDPGQGLRLIYYSQIVNDFQKGDIAEGYSVSREKKESFPLTVTSAQKNPTAFYLCASSILQGAFTEQYFGPGTRLTVT.

As concerns this clone: The read is 3 residues too short to cover the CDR3 end, so that end is filled in from the germline J gene. The chain couples TRBV19 to TRBJ2-1; 9 positions agree with TRBD2. CDR3 size: 15 residues. The ends lost 4 bases at V and 4 bases at J; junction bases unmatched: 5. CDR1 and CDR2 from the germline V gene are LNHDA and SQIVND (reference sequence). The CDR3 DNA, read in part, is TGTGCCAGTAGTACCGGGACTAGCTCTTACAATGAG. Translating it yields CASSTGTSSYNE. The CDR3 reads in full as CASSTGTSSYNEQFF.

CDR3 amino acids: CASSPPGGLANEQFF. The CDR3 bases that were read are TGTGCCAGCTCACCACCTGGGGGACTAGCTAATGAG. The chain employs TRBV18 and TRBJ2-1; TRBD2 matches at 9 bases. The read stops 3 residues short of the end of the CDR3; the missing end is completed from the germline J gene. CDR3 size: 15 residues. Germline CDR1 reads KGHSH; CDR2 reads LQKENI. Unmatched junction bases numbered 4, after V lost 0 bases and J lost 7 bases.

A remark on this clone: The CDR3 end falls 3 residues outside the read, so it is completed with the germline J gene. V is TRBV7-3 and J is TRBJ2-3, with TRBD2 as a possible D gene (6 bases). V gave up 2 bases and J gave up 3 bases, with 12 bases separating them. This CDR3 comprises 15 residues. The V gene's germline CDR1 is SGHTA and CDR2 FQGTGA. The CDR3 sequence: CASSLGGTLTDTQYF. The sequenced part of the CDR3 DNA is TGTGCCAGCAGCTTAGGCGGGACTTTGACAGATACG. Full variable domain (outside the CDR3, taken from reference TRBV7-3 and TRBJ2-3): GAGVSQTPSNKVTEKGKYVELRCDPISGHTALYWYRQSLGQGPEFLIYFQGTGAADDSGLPNDRFFAVRPEGSVSTLKIQRTERGDSAVYLCASSLGGTLTDTQYFGPGTRLTVL.

Details on this clone: The observed sequence ends 3 residues before the CDR3 terminus, with the missing tail filled in from the germline J gene. V usage is TRBV29-1 and J usage is TRBJ1-4; D remains ambiguous. The V gene's germline CDR1 is SQVTM and CDR2 ANQGSEA. V was trimmed by 7 bases and J by 6 bases, leaving 15 bases between them. This CDR3 is built from 13 residues. CDR3 DNA (partial): TGCAGCGCTGGGCGGGGTATCGATGAAAAA. Protein sequence: CSAGRGIDEK. The complete CDR3 reads CSAGRGIDEKLFF.

In regard to this clone: The CDR3 end is not reached by the read, which stops 3 residues before it; the germline J gene fills it in. The genes are TRBV6-2 or TRBV6-3 and TRBJ2-1; a weak D match, TRBD2 (5 bases). CDR3 size: 16 residues. Looked up from germline, CDR1 is MNHEY and CDR2 is SVGEGT. V lost 4 bases and J lost 2, with 15 bases in between. CDR3 in amino acids: CASSSPLGPAYNEQFF. The covered CDR3 bases are TGTGCCAGCAGTTCCCCACTAGGCCCCGCCTACAATGAG.

Of note for this clone: The sequence runs out 3 residues before the end of the CDR3; the remainder is reconstructed from the germline J gene. The chain has TRBV19 and TRBJ2-1, with 14 bases aligning to TRBD2. Germline values: CDR1 LNHDA, CDR2 SQIVND (reference sequence). V shed 7 bases and J 6 bases; nucleotides not matched to a gene: 5. The CDR3 runs 15 residues. CDR3 residues: CASNGGLAGVNEQFF. Incomplete CDR3 DNA: TGTGCCAGTAATGGGGGACTAGCGGGAGTCAATGAG.

About this clone itself: Read coverage stops 3 residues before the CDR3 terminus; the germline J gene supplies the remainder. This chain links TRBV19 with TRBJ2-3; D uncertain. CDR3 size: 17 residues. Germline values: CDR1 LNHDA, CDR2 SQIVND (reference sequence). V lost 6 bases and J 0 bases, leaving 19 bases between the germline ends. The covered CDR3 bases are TGTGCCAGTAGCGTCTGGTCCGGCAGCGACAGCACAGATACG. Amino acid sequence: CASSVWSGSDSTDT. The whole CDR3 protein reads CASSVWSGSDSTDTQYF.

For this clone: With the read ending 3 residues before the CDR3 end, the germline J gene is used to fill in that end. The chain uses TRBV5-1 and TRBJ2-3; 9 bases line up with TRBD2. CDR1 is SGHRS and CDR2 is YFSETQ in the germline V gene. This CDR3 region has 20 residues. Trimming took 0 bases from V and 2 from J; bases not matched to a gene: 16. The CDR3 is CASSLADNPGLAGFTDTQYF. The DNA read from the CDR3 is TGCGCCAGCAGCTTGGCCGATAACCCGGGGCTAGCGGGATTCACAGATACG.

Worth noting for this clone: The CDR3 is cut off 3 residues early in the read; its end comes from the germline J gene. V and J are TRBV5-6 and TRBJ1-2; possible D gene TRBD1, 6 bases. Germline V gene sequence: CDR1 SGHDT, CDR2 YYEEEE. Trimming removed 2 bases at V and 0 bases at J, with 11 bases between. This CDR3 is 15 amino acids long. CDR3 residues: CASSFVRTANYGYTF. The part of the CDR3 DNA that was read is TGTGCCAGCAGCTTTGTGCGGACAGCTAACTATGGC. Combining the CDR3 with reference TRBV5-6 and TRBJ1-2 gives the whole variable domain DAGVTQSPTHLIKTRGQQVTLRCSPKSGHDTVSWYQQALGQGPQFIFQYYEEEERQRGNFPDRFSGHQFPNYSSELNVNALLLGDSALYLCASSFVRTANYGYTFGSGTRLTVV.

About this clone itself: The junction shows a germline mismatch at one end, possibly a read error. The read comes to an end 3 residues before the CDR3 does, leaving the germline J gene to fill in the end. This rearrangement joins TRBV5-1 to TRBJ1-1; D unclear. The CDR3 contains 13 residues. Germline values: CDR1 SGHRS, CDR2 YFSETQ. The CDR3 loop reads CASSVELATEAFF. Incomplete CDR3 DNA: TGCGCCAGCAGCGTGGAATTAGCGACTGAG. Based on the CDR3 plus reference TRBV5-1 and TRBJ1-1, the full variable domain is KAGVTQTPRYLIKTRGQQVTLSCSPISGHRSVSWYQQTPGQGLQFLFEYFSETQRNKGNFPGRFSGRQFSNSRSEMNVSTLELGDSALYLCASSVELATEAFFGQGTRLTVV.

About this clone itself: The CDR3 goes on 3 residues after the read ends, and that part is filled in from the germline J gene. The chain joins TRBV5-6 to TRBJ2-5; no firm D call. Trimming took off 0 bases at V and 4 bases at J, with 7 bases between the two ends. The CDR3 has 13 amino acids. Germline-derived CDR1 and CDR2 are SGHDT and YYEEEE. CDR3 region: CASSLAAGETQYF. The covered CDR3 bases are TGTGCCAGCAGCTTGGCCGCCGGAGAGACC.

A remark on this clone: From the germline J gene comes the end of the CDR3, since the read stops 3 residues before it. This chain connects TRBV30 to TRBJ2-7; no reliable D call. The germline V and J ends were trimmed by 0 bases and 4 bases, with 13 bases remaining between them. The CDR3 totals 14 residues. The germline CDR1 and CDR2 sequences are GTSNPN and SVGIG (reference sequence). The part of the CDR3 DNA that was read is TGTGCCTGGAGTGTACCAGGCCAAGCTTACGAG. Amino acids: CAWSVPGQAYE. The complete CDR3 reads CAWSVPGQAYEQYF.

Comments on this clone: With the read ending 3 residues before the CDR3 end, the germline J gene is used to fill in that end. V usage is TRBV19 and J usage is TRBJ2-3, with 9 bases matching TRBD1. This CDR3 is 13 amino acids long. CDR1 and CDR2 (germline): LNHDA, SQIVND (reference sequence). V lost 7 bases to trimming and J lost 3 bases; unmatched junction nucleotides: 2. CDR3 sequence: CASMGTGTDTQYF. The part of the CDR3 DNA that was read is TGTGCCAGTATGGGGACAGGGACAGATACG.

On this clone itself: The CDR3 is cut off 3 residues early in the read; its end comes from the germline J gene. This chain uses TRBV20-1 with TRBJ2-7; D possibly corresponds to TRBD2 (6 bases). The germline gives CDR1 DFQATT, CDR2 SNEGSKA (reference sequence). The CDR3 covers 13 residues. Trimming shortened V by 6 bases and J by 6 bases, and 18 bases separated the two germline ends. CDR3 protein: CSALATDGVEQYF. CDR3 bases read: TGCAGTGCACTAGCTACAGATGGGGTCGAG.

About this clone: From the germline J gene comes the end of the CDR3, since the read stops 3 residues before it. V gene TRBV19 combines with J gene TRBJ2-7; D is undetermined. This CDR3 region has 13 residues. V dropped 5 bases and J dropped 3 bases, with 11 bases sitting between them. The germline gives CDR1 LNHDA, CDR2 SQIVND (reference sequence). The part of the CDR3 DNA that was read is TGTGCCAGTAGTGTTAGTAACTACTACGAG. This sequence encodes CASSVSNYYE. The full CDR3 reads CASSVSNYYEQYF.

The CDR3 region is CASSLGPQAYEQYF. CDR3 DNA, as far as it was read: TGTGCCAGCAGCTTAGGTCCACAGGCCTACGAG. This chain joins TRBV7-3 and TRBJ2-7; D possibly corresponds to TRBD1 (5 bases). The missing CDR3 end, 3 residues past where the read stops, is filled in from the germline J gene. The CDR3 has 14 residues. The germline gives CDR1 SGHTA, CDR2 FQGTGA. Trimming cost V 2 bases and J 2 bases, with 10 bases left between them.

Worth noting for this clone: Sequencing ends 3 residues short of the CDR3 end; the germline J gene provides the rest. The gene calls are TRBV30 and TRBJ2-3; D possibly corresponds to TRBD1 (6 bases). Trimming stripped 5 bases from V and 2 bases from J, with 11 bases between. This CDR3 is built from 13 residues. Germline CDR1 is GTSNPN and CDR2 is SVGIG (reference sequence). The DNA read from the CDR3 is TGTGCCTGGGGCAGGGGTTACACAGATACG. It codes for CAWGRGYTDT. The whole CDR3 is CAWGRGYTDTQYF.